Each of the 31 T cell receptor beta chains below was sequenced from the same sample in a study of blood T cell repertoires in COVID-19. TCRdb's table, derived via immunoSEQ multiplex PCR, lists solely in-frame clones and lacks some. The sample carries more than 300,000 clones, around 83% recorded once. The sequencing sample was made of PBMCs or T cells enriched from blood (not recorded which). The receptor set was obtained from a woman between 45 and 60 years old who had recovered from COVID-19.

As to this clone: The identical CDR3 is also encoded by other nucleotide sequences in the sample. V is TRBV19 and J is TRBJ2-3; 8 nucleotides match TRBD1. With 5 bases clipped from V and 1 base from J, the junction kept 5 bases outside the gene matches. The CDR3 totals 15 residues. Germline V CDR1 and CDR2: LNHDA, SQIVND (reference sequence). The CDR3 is CASSRAGGGTDTQYF. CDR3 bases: TGTGCCAGTAGTCGGGCAGGGGGCGGCACAGATACGCAGTATTTT.

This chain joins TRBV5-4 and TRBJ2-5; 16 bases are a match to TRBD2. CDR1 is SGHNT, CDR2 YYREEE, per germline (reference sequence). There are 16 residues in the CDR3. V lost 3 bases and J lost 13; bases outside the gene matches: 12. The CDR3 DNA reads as TGTGCCAGCAGCTCGGGACTAGCGGGGGGGGCGCTAAGTCTGTACTTC. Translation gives CASSSGLAGGALSLYF. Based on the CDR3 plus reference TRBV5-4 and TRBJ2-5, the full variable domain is ETGVTQSPTHLIKTRGQQVTLRCSSQSGHNTVSWYQQALGQGPQFIFQYYREEENGRGNFPPRFSGLQFPNYSSELNVNALELDDSALYLCASSSGLAGGALSLYFGPGTRLLVL.

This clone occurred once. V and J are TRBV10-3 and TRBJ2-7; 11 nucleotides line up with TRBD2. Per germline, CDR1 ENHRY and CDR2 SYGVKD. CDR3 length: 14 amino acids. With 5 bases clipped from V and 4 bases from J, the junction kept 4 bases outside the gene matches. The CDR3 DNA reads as TGTGCCATCAGTTTGGGACTAGCGGATTACGAGCAGTACTTC. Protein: CAISLGLADYEQYF.

In DNA, the CDR3 is TGCGCCAGCAGCCGAGTAGCGGGAGGGCCCGTGACGACTAGCACAGATACGCAGTATTTT. Translation gives CASSRVAGGPVTTSTDTQYF. The chain uses TRBV4-3 and TRBJ2-3; 11 bases match TRBD2. This CDR3 comprises 20 residues. Germline lookup yields CDR1 LGHNA and CDR2 YSLEER. V lost 4 bases, J lost 0 bases, and 15 bases stayed unmatched.

The CDR3 coding sequence is TGTGCCAGCAGCTTTAGCCCCGAGGACAGGGCCGCAACTAATGAAAAACTGTTTTTT. Amino acid sequence: CASSFSPEDRAATNEKLFF. The chain has TRBV5-6 and TRBJ1-4; 8 bases fit TRBD1. After removal of 2 bases from V and 0 bases from J, the junction contained 12 bases not matched to a gene. This CDR3 region has 19 residues. CDR1 is SGHDT and CDR2 is YYEEEE in the germline V gene.

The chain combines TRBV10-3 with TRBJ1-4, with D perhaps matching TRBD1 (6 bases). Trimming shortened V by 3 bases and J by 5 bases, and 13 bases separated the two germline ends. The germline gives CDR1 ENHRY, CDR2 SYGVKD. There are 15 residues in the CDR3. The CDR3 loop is CAISDSTGLNEKLFF. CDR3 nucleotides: TGTGCCATCAGTGATTCGACAGGATTGAATGAAAAACTGTTTTTT.

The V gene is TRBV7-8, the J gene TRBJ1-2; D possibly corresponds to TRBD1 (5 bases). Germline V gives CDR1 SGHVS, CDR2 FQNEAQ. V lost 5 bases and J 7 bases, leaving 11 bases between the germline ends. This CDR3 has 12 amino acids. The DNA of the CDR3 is TGTGCCAGCAGCCCCCTGCAGGGTGGCTACACCTTC. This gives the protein CASSPLQGGYTF.

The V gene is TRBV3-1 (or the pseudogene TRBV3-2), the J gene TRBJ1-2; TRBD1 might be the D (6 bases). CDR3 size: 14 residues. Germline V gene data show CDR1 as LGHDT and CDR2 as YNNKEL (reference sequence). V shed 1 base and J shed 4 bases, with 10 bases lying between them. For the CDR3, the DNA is TGTGCCAGCAGCCAAGGAGGACAGTTCTATGGCTACACCTTC. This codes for CASSQGGQFYGYTF.

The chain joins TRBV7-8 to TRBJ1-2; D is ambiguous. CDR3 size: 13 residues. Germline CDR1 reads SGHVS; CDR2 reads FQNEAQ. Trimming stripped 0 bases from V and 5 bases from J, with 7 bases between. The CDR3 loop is CASSLAQQYGYTF. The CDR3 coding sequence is TGTGCCAGCAGCTTAGCACAGCAGTATGGCTACACCTTC.

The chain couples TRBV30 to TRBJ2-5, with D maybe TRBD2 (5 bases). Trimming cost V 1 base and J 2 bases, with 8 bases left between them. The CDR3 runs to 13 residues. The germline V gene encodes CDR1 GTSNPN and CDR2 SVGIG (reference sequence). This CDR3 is CAWSGIAQETQYF. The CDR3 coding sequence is TGTGCCTGGAGTGGGATAGCGCAAGAGACCCAGTACTTC.

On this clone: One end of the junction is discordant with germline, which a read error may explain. Here the CDR3 DNA reads TGCGCCACCACTCCAGGCCCGAGCTATGACTACACCTTC. Amino acid sequence: CATTPGPSYDYTF. This sequence joins TRBV5-1 and TRBJ1-2; no reliable D call. The CDR3 loop spans 13 amino acids. Germline lookup yields CDR1 SGHRS and CDR2 YFSETQ.

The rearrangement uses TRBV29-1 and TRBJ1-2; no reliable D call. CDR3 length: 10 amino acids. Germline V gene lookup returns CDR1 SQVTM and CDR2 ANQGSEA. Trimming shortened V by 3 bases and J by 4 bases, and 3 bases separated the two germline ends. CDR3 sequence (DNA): TGCAGCGTTGACATCTATGGCTACACCTTC. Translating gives CSVDIYGYTF.

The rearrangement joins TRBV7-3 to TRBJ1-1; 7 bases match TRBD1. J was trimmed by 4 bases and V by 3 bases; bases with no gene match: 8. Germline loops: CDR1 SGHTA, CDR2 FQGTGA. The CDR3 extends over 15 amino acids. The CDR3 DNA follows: TGTGCCAGCAGCTTCTACAGGGGCGCGGCCACTGAAGCTTTCTTT. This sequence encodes CASSFYRGAATEAFF.

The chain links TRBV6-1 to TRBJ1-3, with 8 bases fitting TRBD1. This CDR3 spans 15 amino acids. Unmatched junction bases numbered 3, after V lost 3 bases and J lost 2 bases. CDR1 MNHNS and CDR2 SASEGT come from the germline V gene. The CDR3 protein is CASSEIRGPGNTIYF. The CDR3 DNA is TGTGCCAGCAGTGAGATCAGGGGGCCTGGAAACACCATATATTTT.

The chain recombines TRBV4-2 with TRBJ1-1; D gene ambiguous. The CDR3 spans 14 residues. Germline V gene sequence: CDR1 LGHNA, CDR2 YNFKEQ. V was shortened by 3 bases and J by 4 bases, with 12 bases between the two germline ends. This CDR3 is CASSQDYLGTEAFF. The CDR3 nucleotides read TGTGCCAGCAGCCAGGACTACTTGGGCACTGAAGCTTTCTTT.

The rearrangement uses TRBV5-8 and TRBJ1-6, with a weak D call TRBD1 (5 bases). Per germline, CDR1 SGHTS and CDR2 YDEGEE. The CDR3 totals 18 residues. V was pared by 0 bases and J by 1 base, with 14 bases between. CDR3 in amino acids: CASSLGVMGGSYNSPLHF. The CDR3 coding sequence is TGTGCCAGCAGCTTGGGGGTGATGGGGGGGTCCTATAATTCACCCCTCCACTTT.

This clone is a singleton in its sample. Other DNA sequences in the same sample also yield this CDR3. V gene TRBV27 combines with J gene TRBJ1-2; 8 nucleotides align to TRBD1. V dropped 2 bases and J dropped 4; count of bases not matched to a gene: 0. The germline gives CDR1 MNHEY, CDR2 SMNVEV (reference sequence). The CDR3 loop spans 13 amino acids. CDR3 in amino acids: CASSLTGGYGYTF. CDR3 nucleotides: TGTGCCAGCAGTTTAACAGGGGGCTATGGCTACACCTTC.

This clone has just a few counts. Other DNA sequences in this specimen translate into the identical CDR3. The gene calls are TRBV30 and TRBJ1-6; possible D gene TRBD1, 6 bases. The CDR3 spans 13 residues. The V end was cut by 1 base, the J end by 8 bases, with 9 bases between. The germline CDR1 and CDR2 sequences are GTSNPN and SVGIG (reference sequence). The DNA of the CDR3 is TGTGCCTGGAGTGGCGGGGGCGATTCACCCCTCCACTTT. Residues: CAWSGGGDSPLHF.

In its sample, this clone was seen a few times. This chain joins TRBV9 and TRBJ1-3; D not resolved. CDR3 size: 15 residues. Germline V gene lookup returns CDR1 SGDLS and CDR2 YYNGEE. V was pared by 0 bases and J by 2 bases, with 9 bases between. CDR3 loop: CASSVASGPGNTIYF. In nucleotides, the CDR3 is TGTGCCAGCAGCGTAGCTTCAGGTCCTGGAAACACCATATATTTT.

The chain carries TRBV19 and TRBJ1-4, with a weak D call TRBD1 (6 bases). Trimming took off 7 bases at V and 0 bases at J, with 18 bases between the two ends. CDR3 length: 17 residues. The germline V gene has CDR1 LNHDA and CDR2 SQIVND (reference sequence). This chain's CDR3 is CASTPVAGASTNEKLFF. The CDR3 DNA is TGTGCCAGTACCCCCGTTGCAGGGGCCTCAACTAATGAAAAACTGTTTTTT. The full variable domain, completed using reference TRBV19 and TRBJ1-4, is DGGITQSPKYLFRKEGQNVTLSCEQNLNHDAMYWYRQDPGQGLRLIYYSQIVNDFQKGDIAEGYSVSREKKESFPLTVTSAQKNPTAFYLCASTPVAGASTNEKLFFGSGTQLSVL.

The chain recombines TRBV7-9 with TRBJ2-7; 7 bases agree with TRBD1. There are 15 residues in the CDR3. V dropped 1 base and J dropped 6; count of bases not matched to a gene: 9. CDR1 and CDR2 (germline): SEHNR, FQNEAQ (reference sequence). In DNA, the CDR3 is TGTGCCAGCAGCTTAGAGACAGGGTGGGTGGGCGAGCAGTACTTC. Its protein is CASSLETGWVGEQYF.

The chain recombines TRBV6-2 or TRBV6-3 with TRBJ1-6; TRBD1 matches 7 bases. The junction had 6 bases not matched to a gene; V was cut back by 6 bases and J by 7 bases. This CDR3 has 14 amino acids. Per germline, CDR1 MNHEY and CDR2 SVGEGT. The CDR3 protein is CASSHGTANSPLHF. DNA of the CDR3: TGTGCCAGCAGCCACGGGACAGCGAATTCACCCCTCCACTTT.

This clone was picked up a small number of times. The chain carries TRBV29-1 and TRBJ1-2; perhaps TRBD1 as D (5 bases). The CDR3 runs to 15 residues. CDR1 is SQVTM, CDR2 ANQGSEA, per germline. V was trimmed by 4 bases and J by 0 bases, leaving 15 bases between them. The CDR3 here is CSVVREGDSNYGYTF. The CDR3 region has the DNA TGCAGCGTTGTGAGAGAAGGGGACTCTAACTATGGCTACACCTTC.

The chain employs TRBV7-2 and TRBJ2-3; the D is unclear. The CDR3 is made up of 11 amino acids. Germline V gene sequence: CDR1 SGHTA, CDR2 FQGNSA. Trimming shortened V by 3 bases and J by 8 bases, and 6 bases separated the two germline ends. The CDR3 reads CASSFGLTQYF. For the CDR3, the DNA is TGTGCCAGCAGCTTCGGTCTTACGCAGTATTTT.

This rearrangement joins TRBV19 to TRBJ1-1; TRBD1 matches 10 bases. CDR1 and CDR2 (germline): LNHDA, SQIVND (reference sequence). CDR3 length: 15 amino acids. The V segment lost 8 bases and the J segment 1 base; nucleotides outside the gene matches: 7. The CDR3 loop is CASRGQGGGNTEAFF. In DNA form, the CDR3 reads TGTGCCAGTCGAGGACAGGGGGGCGGGAACACTGAAGCTTTCTTT.

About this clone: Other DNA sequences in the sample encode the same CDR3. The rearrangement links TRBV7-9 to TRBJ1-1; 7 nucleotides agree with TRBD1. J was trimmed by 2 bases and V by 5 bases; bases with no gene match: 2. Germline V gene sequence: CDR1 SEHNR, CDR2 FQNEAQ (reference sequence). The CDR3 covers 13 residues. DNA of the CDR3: TGTGCCAGCAGCCGACAGGGAAACACTGAAGCTTTCTTT. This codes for CASSRQGNTEAFF. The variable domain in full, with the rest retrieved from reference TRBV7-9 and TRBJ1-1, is DTGVSQNPRHKITKRGQNVTFRCDPISEHNRLYWYRQTLGQGPEFLTYFQNEAQLEKSRLLSDRFSAERPKGSFSTLEIQRTEQGDSAMYLCASSRQGNTEAFFGQGTRLTVV.

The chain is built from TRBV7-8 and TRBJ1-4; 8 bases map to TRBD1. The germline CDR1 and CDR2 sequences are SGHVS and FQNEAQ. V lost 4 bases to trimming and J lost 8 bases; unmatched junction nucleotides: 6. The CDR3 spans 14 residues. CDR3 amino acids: CASSWTGKGEKLFF. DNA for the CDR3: TGTGCCAGCAGCTGGACAGGGAAAGGCGAAAAACTGTTTTTT.

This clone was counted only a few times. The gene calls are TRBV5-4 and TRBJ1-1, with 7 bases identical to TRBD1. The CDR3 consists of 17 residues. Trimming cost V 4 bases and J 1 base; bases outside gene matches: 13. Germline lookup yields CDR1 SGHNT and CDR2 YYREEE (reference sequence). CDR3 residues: CASSPINRGRANTEAFF. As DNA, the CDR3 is TGTGCCAGCAGCCCCATCAACAGGGGACGGGCGAACACTGAAGCTTTCTTT.

DNA for the CDR3: TGTGCCAGTAGCCAGACAACCATCCAGTTCGCGAACACCGGGGAGCTGTTTTTT. It specifies CASSQTTIQFANTGELFF. The V gene is TRBV19, the J gene TRBJ2-2; the D is unclear. The CDR3 sequence is 18 residues long. Trimming removed 6 bases from V and 0 bases from J, with 20 bases in between. Germline assignment: CDR1 LNHDA and CDR2 SQIVND (reference sequence). The variable domain in full, completed from reference TRBV19 and TRBJ2-2, reads DGGITQSPKYLFRKEGQNVTLSCEQNLNHDAMYWYRQDPGQGLRLIYYSQIVNDFQKGDIAEGYSVSREKKESFPLTVTSAQKNPTAFYLCASSQTTIQFANTGELFFGEGSRLTVL.

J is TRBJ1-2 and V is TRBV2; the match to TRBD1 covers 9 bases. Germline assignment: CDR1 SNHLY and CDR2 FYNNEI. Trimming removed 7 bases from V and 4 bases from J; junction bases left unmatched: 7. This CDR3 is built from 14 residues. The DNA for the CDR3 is TGTGCCAGCACTCCGGGACAGGGTCTCTATGGCTACACCTTC. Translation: CASTPGQGLYGYTF.

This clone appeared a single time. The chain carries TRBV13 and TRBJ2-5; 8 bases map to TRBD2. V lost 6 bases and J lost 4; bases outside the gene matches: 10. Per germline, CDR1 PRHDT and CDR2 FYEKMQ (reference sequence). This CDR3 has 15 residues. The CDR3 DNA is TGTGCCAGCAGTCGAAGCGGGAGACAAGGAGAGACCCAGTACTTC. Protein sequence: CASSRSGRQGETQYF.